This T cell receptor (beta chain) was observed in a study of CD8+CD57+ T cells in acquired aplastic anemia. Turning to the study itself: Sorted CD4+ and CD8+ cells yielded DNA averaging around 3.2 ug.

CDR1 is DFQATT, CDR2 SNEGSKA, per germline (reference sequence). V lost 5 bases and J lost 0, with 19 bases in between. This CDR3 has 16 residues. Study conclusions and caveats: It was found that under 30 CD8+ CDR3 sequences were shared between patients and controls. Any difference that existed in CD8+ Simpson's diversity between patients and controls was not significant.

The template for TCR beta VDJ and CDR3 sequence profiling was genomic DNA. One entry per CDR3 protein results from TCRdb running MiXCR on the reads. The sample shows hundreds of thousands of distinct CDR3 sequences, about two thirds of them seen only once. The sample holds one count of this clonotype. Its antigen is unidentified. The chain couples TRBV20-1 to TRBJ1-1; no firm D call. Input material: sorted CD4+, CD8+, or CD8+CD57+ T cells (not recorded which) from PBMCs. The sequence derives from a human donor in good health, serving as a control. DNA for the CDR3: TGCAGTGCTCCCAGTGATTCTACGAGTATGAACACTGAAGCTTTCTTT. This gives the protein CSAPSDSTSMNTEAFF.